The 7 T cell receptor beta chains listed next were all sequenced from one sample in a study of T cells in Graves' hyperthyroidism and ophthalmopathy (dated by TCRdb to between 2018 and 2020). The library was prepared using multiplex PCR. The instrument was an Illumina HiSeq 2000. Amplification of TCR beta CDR3 regions was carried out from RNA transcripts. A first-round RT-PCR of the TCR CDR3 used the HTBI primer set with the Qiagen OneStep RT-PCR kit. TCRdb redid the processing of the public reads, applying fastp at Q25 and MiXCR, and retained in-frame beta chains. One record per CDR3 amino acid sequence lists the most common genes and DNA. A total of 250,000 to 300,000 distinct CDR3 sequences appear in this sample, about 19% of them only once. The top ten constitute approximately 35% of the sample. The sequenced sample consisted of blood. These receptor sequences come from a man in his fifties or sixties with Graves' ophthalmopathy.

The gene calls are TRBV5-1 and TRBJ2-2, with 14 positions matching TRBD2. V trimming: 9 bases; J trimming: 4 bases; junction bases outside the gene matches: 8. The V gene's germline CDR1 is SGHRS and CDR2 YFSETQ. The CDR3 is 16 amino acids. This CDR3 reads CATRLAGGPATGELFF. The CDR3 DNA reads as TGCGCCACCCGACTAGCGGGAGGGCCGGCCACCGGGGAGCTGTTTTTT.

The chain has TRBV10-3 and TRBJ2-7; 10 bases agree with TRBD2. This CDR3 contains 16 residues. The junction had 8 bases not matched to a gene; V was cut back by 3 bases and J by 3 bases. Germline lookup yields CDR1 ENHRY and CDR2 SYGVKD. The CDR3 loop is CAISDLKSSGSYEQYF. The CDR3 DNA reads as TGTGCCATCAGTGATTTAAAGTCTAGCGGGAGCTACGAGCAGTACTTC.

A remark on this clonotype: A much larger clone sits a single nucleotide away, making a read error possible. The chain employs TRBV7-6 and TRBJ2-1; D is uncertain. From germline, CDR1 is SGHVS and CDR2 FNYEAQ. The CDR3 is made up of 13 amino acids. Trimming left V 4 bases short and J 7 bases short, with 11 bases between. CDR3 coding DNA: TGTGCCAGCAGCTCAGCGCTTGGGAATGAGCAGTTCTTC. It codes for CASSSALGNEQFF.

This clonotype showed up many times. The chain joins TRBV6-4 to TRBJ1-1; maybe TRBD1 (5 bases). V was clipped by 4 bases and J by 1 base, with 7 bases between them. The CDR3 sequence is 13 residues long. Germline V gene data show CDR1 as MRHNA and CDR2 as SNTAGT. This chain's CDR3 is CASSAQGNTEAFF. The CDR3 coding sequence is TGTGCCAGCAGTGCTCAGGGGAACACTGAAGCTTTCTTT.

J is TRBJ2-7 and V is TRBV5-6; 7 bases are a match to TRBD1. Germline V gene data show CDR1 as SGHDT and CDR2 as YYEEEE. The V segment lost 3 bases and the J segment 3 bases; nucleotides outside the gene matches: 6. The CDR3 covers 14 residues. CDR3 in amino acids: CASSSTGWVYEQYF. CDR3 in DNA: TGTGCCAGCAGCTCGACAGGGTGGGTCTACGAGCAGTACTTC.

This clonotype was seen only a few times. V gene TRBV15 combines with J gene TRBJ2-5; D may match TRBD1 or TRBD2 (5 bases each). The CDR3 length is 15 residues. Per the germline V gene, CDR1 is LNHNV and CDR2 is YYDKDF (reference sequence). Trimming pared 5 bases from V and 5 bases from J, leaving 18 bases between. CDR3 nucleotides: TGTGCCACCAGCTCCCGCCGAGGGGTCACCGAGACCCAGTACTTC. Amino acid sequence: CATSSRRGVTETQYF.

This clonotype was observed many times. The chain combines TRBV2 with TRBJ2-7, with D perhaps TRBD1 or TRBD2 (5 bases each). CDR1 and CDR2 (germline): SNHLY, FYNNEI. The V end was cut by 6 bases, the J end by 5 bases, with 17 bases between. This CDR3 is 14 amino acids long. The chain's CDR3 is CASSGSGWGHEQYF. The CDR3 nucleotides read TGTGCCAGCAGCGGGTCGGGATGGGGACACGAGCAGTACTTC.